The 28 T cell receptor beta chains below were found in one sample sequenced in a study of cytomegalovirus exposure and HLA in healthy donors (dated 2017 in TCRdb). Library prep was done by the immunoSEQ multiplex PCR assay. For the multiplex PCR, a mixture combining 60 forward primers for TCR Vbeta segments and 13 reverse primers for TCR Jbeta segments was used. Drawn from immuneACCESS, this table holds only the in-frame rearrangements with V and J called that TCRdb kept. Clones are partly lost; checked studies trace under half to an unresolved V gene and leave the rest unexplained. A total of 100,000 to 150,000 clones appear in this sample, 77% of them only once. The ten top clones hold roughly 4% of the sample. Material: PBMCs. The receptor source for this set is a human donor in good health.

The chain is built from TRBV10-2 and TRBJ2-1, with D maybe TRBD1 (5 bases). Trimming cost V 0 bases and J 9 bases, with 15 bases left between them. The CDR3 contains 15 residues. Germline CDR1 reads WSHSY; CDR2 reads SAAADI. The CDR3 is CASSESRAGWTEQFF. CDR3 bases: TGCGCCAGCAGTGAGTCAAGGGCAGGGTGGACTGAGCAGTTCTTC.

This chain joins TRBV4-1 and TRBJ2-6; possibly TRBD2 for D (6 bases). This CDR3 spans 16 amino acids. V dropped 0 bases and J dropped 4 bases, with 10 bases sitting between them. Germline-derived CDR1 and CDR2 are MGHRA and YSYEKL. The CDR3 region has the DNA TGCGCCAGCAGCCAAGAGGGGGGTTCGGGGGCCAACGTCCTGACTTTC. It yields the protein CASSQEGGSGANVLTF.

The V and J genes are TRBV5-1 and TRBJ2-5; D might be TRBD2 (6 bases). The V and J ends lost 3 bases and 2 bases respectively, with 20 bases between them. From germline, CDR1 is SGHRS and CDR2 YFSETQ. The CDR3 is 17 residues long. The CDR3 loop is CASSSLGVAGIQETQYF. The CDR3 DNA reads TGCGCCAGCAGCTCCCTGGGGGTTGCGGGAATACAAGAGACCCAGTACTTC. The variable domain in full, with the rest retrieved from reference TRBV5-1 and TRBJ2-5, is KAGVTQTPRYLIKTRGQQVTLSCSPISGHRSVSWYQQTPGQGLQFLFEYFSETQRNKGNFPGRFSGRQFSNSRSEMNVSTLELGDSALYLCASSSLGVAGIQETQYFGPGTRLLVL.

This CDR3 is CASSSNRLTQSSYNEQFF. The CDR3, as DNA: TGCGCCAGCAGCTCGAATCGACTCACTCAGAGCTCCTACAATGAGCAGTTCTTC. The chain joins TRBV5-1 to TRBJ2-1; D ambiguous. Trimming took off 3 bases at V and 0 bases at J, with 19 bases between the two ends. Germline loops: CDR1 SGHRS, CDR2 YFSETQ. This CDR3 is 18 amino acids long.

Only a few counts were recorded for this clone. The rearrangement links TRBV21-1 to TRBJ2-7; the table's D gene call, TRBD2, was not cross checked with the DNA. TRBV21-1 is noted as a pseudogene. The CDR3 totals 15 residues. The DNA of the CDR3 is TGTGCCAGCAGCACCGGGACTAGCGGTTTTTACGAGCAGTACTTC. Protein product: CASSTGTSGFYEQYF.

This chain joins TRBV18 and TRBJ2-2; 11 positions match TRBD2. The length of the CDR3 is 15 residues. The germline gives CDR1 KGHSH, CDR2 LQKENI. Germline trimming cut 5 bases from V and 5 bases from J; bases unmatched to any gene: 4. The CDR3 reads CASSTGTSGTGELFF. CDR3 bases: TGTGCCAGCTCAACGGGGACTAGCGGAACCGGGGAGCTGTTTTTT. Looking up the rest from reference TRBV18 and TRBJ2-2 gives the full variable domain: NAGVMQNPRHLVRRRGQEARLRCSPMKGHSHVYWYRQLPEEGLKFMVYLQKENIIDESGMPKERFSAEFPKEGPSILRIQQVVRGDSAAYFCASSTGTSGTGELFFGEGSRLTVL.

The chain employs TRBV6-5 and TRBJ1-4; 8 bases match TRBD1. J gave up 8 bases and V 0 bases, and 8 bases lay outside the gene matches. The CDR3 length is 16 residues. CDR1 is MNHEY, CDR2 SVGAGI, per germline. This CDR3 reads CASSYSRTGWNEKLFF. The CDR3 region has the DNA TGTGCCAGCAGTTACTCAAGGACAGGGTGGAACGAAAAACTGTTTTTT.

Comment on this clone: One end of the junction varies from germline; a read error may be responsible. The J gene is TRBJ2-3, the V gene TRBV11-1, with 7 bases aligning to TRBD2. There are 16 residues in the CDR3. Germline V lookup: CDR1 SGHAT, CDR2 FQDESV (reference sequence). As DNA, the CDR3 is TGTACCAGCAGCTTCCAAGCGGGAATCATCACAGATACGCAGTATTTT. Encoded protein: CTSSFQAGIITDTQYF.

V is TRBV6-5 and J is TRBJ1-4, with a tentative D call TRBD1 (6 bases). Trimming took off 9 bases at V and 4 bases at J, with 15 bases between the two ends. Germline CDR1 reads MNHEY; CDR2 reads SVGAGI. The CDR3 has 14 amino acids. Written as DNA, the CDR3 is TGTGCCAGTGAAGTTGGACAGCTTAATGAAAAACTGTTTTTT. Translation gives CASEVGQLNEKLFF.

This clone occurred a few times. The chain is built from TRBV5-8 and TRBJ1-2, with TRBD1 as a possible D gene (5 bases). Looked up from germline, CDR1 is SGHTS and CDR2 is YDEGEE. V was cut by 3 bases and J by 8 bases, with 20 bases left in between. The CDR3 is made up of 15 amino acids. The CDR3 protein is CASSSAGLSMVGYTF. CDR3 nucleotides: TGTGCCAGCAGCTCCGCGGGGCTTAGCATGGTGGGCTACACCTTC.

The chain employs TRBV10-3 and TRBJ2-1, with TRBD2 matching over 7 bases. Germline V gene sequence: CDR1 ENHRY, CDR2 SYGVKD. The length of the CDR3 is 14 residues. V trimming: 2 bases; J trimming: 6 bases; junction bases outside the gene matches: 4. Here the CDR3 DNA reads TGTGCCATCAGTGAGGGCGGGAGAGGCAATGAGCAGTTCTTC. Amino acids: CAISEGGRGNEQFF.

This clone was picked up a small number of times. The chain joins TRBV7-6 to TRBJ2-3, with TRBD1 matching over 9 bases. V lost 5 bases, J lost 4 bases, and 13 bases stayed unmatched. CDR1 and CDR2 from the germline V gene are SGHVS and FNYEAQ. This CDR3 is built from 17 residues. The CDR3 spells CASSLGQGKARADTQYF. The DNA of the CDR3 is TGTGCCAGCAGCCTGGGACAGGGAAAGGCGCGCGCAGATACGCAGTATTTT.

The chain combines TRBV19 with TRBJ1-1; D perhaps matches TRBD1 (6 bases). CDR3 length: 15 residues. V was pared by 5 bases and J by 2 bases, with 15 bases between. Germline-derived CDR1 and CDR2 are LNHDA and SQIVND (reference sequence). The CDR3 is CASSGGGRANTEAFF. Written as DNA, the CDR3 is TGTGCCAGTAGTGGGGGCGGACGGGCTAACACTGAAGCTTTCTTT.

The chain is built from TRBV6-1 and TRBJ1-2, with D perhaps matching TRBD1 (5 bases). The CDR3 is 14 amino acids. Deletions cut 10 bases from V and 6 bases from J, with 21 bases between. Germline CDR1 and CDR2: MNHNS and SASEGT. In nucleotides, the CDR3 is TGTGCCACTCAATCAGGGCAGGGTGACGATGGCTACACCTTC. Translating gives CATQSGQGDDGYTF.

The rearrangement links TRBV6-6 to TRBJ1-3, with D hard to call. CDR1 and CDR2 (germline): MNHNY, SVGAGI (reference sequence). The CDR3 covers 14 residues. V was shortened by 0 bases and J by 4 bases, with 7 bases between the two germline ends. The chain's CDR3 is CASSYSAEGNTIYF. The CDR3 DNA reads TGTGCCAGCAGTTACTCGGCGGAGGGAAACACCATATATTTT.

CDR3 sequence reads: CASRETRNTEAFF. The CDR3 DNA sequence: TGTGCCAGCAGAGAAACAAGGAACACTGAAGCTTTCTTT. The chain is built from TRBV2 and TRBJ1-1; no firm D call. Trimming left V 6 bases short and J 1 base short, with 9 bases between. In germline, CDR1 is SNHLY, CDR2 FYNNEI. The CDR3 extends over 13 amino acids. The full variable domain, rest sourced from reference TRBV2 and TRBJ1-1, is EPEVTQTPSHQVTQMGQEVILRCVPISNHLYFYWYRQILGQKVEFLVSFYNNEISEKSEIFDDQFSVERPDGSNFTLKIRSTKLEDSAMYFCASRETRNTEAFFGQGTRLTVV.

The V call is TRBV2, the J call TRBJ1-4, with D perhaps matching TRBD1 (6 bases). From germline, CDR1 is SNHLY and CDR2 FYNNEI. V was clipped by 6 bases and J by 6 bases, with 23 bases between them. CDR3 size: 17 residues. CDR3 protein: CASSHKGVGAGDEKLFF. As DNA, the CDR3 is TGTGCCAGCAGCCACAAAGGAGTGGGGGCGGGGGATGAAAAACTGTTTTTT. Supplemented by reference TRBV2 and TRBJ1-4, the full variable domain reads EPEVTQTPSHQVTQMGQEVILRCVPISNHLYFYWYRQILGQKVEFLVSFYNNEISEKSEIFDDQFSVERPDGSNFTLKIRSTKLEDSAMYFCASSHKGVGAGDEKLFFGSGTQLSVL.

This clone was counted only a few times. V usage is TRBV19 and J usage is TRBJ1-5; 12 bases align to TRBD1. This CDR3 contains 14 residues. Germline loops: CDR1 LNHDA, CDR2 SQIVND (reference sequence). Trimming cost V 6 bases and J 6 bases; bases outside gene matches: 3. The CDR3 sequence is CASRGTGGVQPQHF. As DNA, the CDR3 is TGTGCCAGTAGGGGGACAGGGGGCGTTCAGCCCCAGCATTTT.

J is TRBJ2-5 and V is TRBV28; D is uncertain. The germline CDR1 and CDR2 sequences are MDHEN and SYDVKM. The CDR3 length is 13 residues. Trimming shortened V by 7 bases and J by 5 bases, and 14 bases separated the two germline ends. The CDR3 spells CASTSTLPETQYF. Written as DNA, the CDR3 is TGTGCCAGCACCTCGACACTTCCGGAGACCCAGTACTTC.

In its sample, this clone was seen a few times. J is TRBJ2-5 and V is TRBV9, with 14 bases lining up with TRBD2. V was clipped by 2 bases and J by 4 bases; unmatched bases: 1. Germline V gene data show CDR1 as SGDLS and CDR2 as YYNGEE. The CDR3 runs 15 residues. CDR3 nucleotides: TGTGCCAGCAGCGTTGGGACTAGCGGGGGAGAGACCCAGTACTTC. Translating it yields CASSVGTSGGETQYF.

V gene TRBV7-9 combines with J gene TRBJ1-6; D may be TRBD1 (6 bases). CDR1 and CDR2 (germline): SEHNR, FQNEAQ (reference sequence). This CDR3 spans 17 amino acids. Trimming stripped 5 bases from V and 7 bases from J, with 21 bases between. CDR3 sequence reads: CASSLDWGQGYNSPLHF. The CDR3 DNA reads as TGTGCCAGCAGCCTAGACTGGGGGCAGGGTTACAATTCACCCCTCCACTTT.

The chain has TRBV6-5 and TRBJ1-2, with TRBD1 identical over 9 bases. The CDR3 has 14 residues. CDR1 is MNHEY and CDR2 is SVGAGI in the germline V gene. The trim removed 7 bases at V and 5 bases at J, leaving 8 bases unmatched. CDR3 nucleotides: TGTGCCAGCACTCCTACCGGGACAGGGTATGGCTACACCTTC. It specifies CASTPTGTGYGYTF.

This chain links TRBV5-1 with TRBJ2-3; D possibly corresponds to TRBD2 (6 bases). The CDR3 is 15 residues long. Germline V gene lookup returns CDR1 SGHRS and CDR2 YFSETQ. The V end was cut by 4 bases, the J end by 0 bases, with 12 bases between. This chain's CDR3 is CASSQPGTSTDTQYF. The CDR3 coding sequence is TGCGCCAGCAGCCAGCCCGGGACTAGCACAGATACGCAGTATTTT.

The chain employs TRBV2 and TRBJ2-1; D perhaps matches TRBD2 (5 bases). V was trimmed by 3 bases and J by 2 bases, leaving 11 bases between them. The CDR3 is 15 residues long. Per the germline V gene, CDR1 is SNHLY and CDR2 is FYNNEI. The CDR3 reads CASSDRESTYNEQFF. The DNA for the CDR3 is TGTGCCAGCAGTGATCGGGAATCCACCTACAATGAGCAGTTCTTC.

The CDR3 loop is CASSLARTGPAFGNEQFF. DNA of the CDR3: TGCGCCAGCAGCTTGGCCCGGACAGGGCCAGCATTCGGGAATGAGCAGTTCTTC. The chain joins TRBV5-1 to TRBJ2-1, with 8 bases fitting TRBD1. The V gene end was trimmed by 0 bases and the J gene end by 7 bases; junction bases not matched to a gene: 15. The CDR3 extends over 18 amino acids. Germline V lookup: CDR1 SGHRS, CDR2 YFSETQ.

The chain recombines TRBV25-1 with TRBJ2-2; 8 bases match TRBD1. CDR1 is MGHDK and CDR2 is SYGVNS in the germline V gene. This CDR3 comprises 16 residues. V lost 9 bases, J lost 4 bases, and 13 bases stayed unmatched. This chain's CDR3 is CASSPAGGKSTGELFF. CDR3 DNA: TGTGCCAGTTCGCCGGCAGGGGGCAAGAGCACCGGGGAGCTGTTTTTT. Variable domain in full (rest from reference TRBV25-1 and TRBJ2-2): EADIYQTPRYLVIGTGKKITLECSQTMGHDKMYWYQQDPGMELHLIHYSYGVNSTEKGDLSSESTVSRIRTEHFPLTLESARPSHTSQYLCASSPAGGKSTGELFFGEGSRLTVL.

CDR3: CASSPGTGAWAWELFF. Here the CDR3 DNA reads TGCGCCAGCAGCCCCGGGACAGGGGCTTGGGCCTGGGAGCTGTTTTTT. V and J are TRBV10-1 and TRBJ2-2; 10 nucleotides align to TRBD1. This CDR3 is built from 16 residues. Germline-derived CDR1 and CDR2 are WNHNN and SYGVQD (reference sequence). Germline trimming cut 6 bases from V and 9 bases from J; bases unmatched to any gene: 13.

Of note for this clone: An end of the junction does not agree with germline; a read error may underlie this. The chain has TRBV7-7 and TRBJ2-7; 7 positions agree with TRBD2. CDR3 length: 13 amino acids. Germline loops: CDR1 SSHAT, CDR2 FNYEAQ (reference sequence). The CDR3 DNA sequence: TGTGCTAGCAGCGGGACTGCGGAGGCCGAGCAGTACTTC. Translated, it gives CASSGTAEAEQYF.